This T cell receptor (beta chain) was identified during a study of blood T cell repertoires in COVID-19. Study information: Sites across the United States, Italy and Spain contributed samples from acute and convalescent COVID-19.

Trimming took 1 base from V and 5 from J, leaving 9 bases between them. This CDR3 region has 14 residues. Germline V gene lookup returns CDR1 SEHNR and CDR2 FQNEAQ (reference sequence). Sequencing was performed with immunoSEQ multiplex PCR; in TCRdb, only in-frame clones are kept and a portion is missing. The repertoire holds roughly 45,000 clones, roughly 85% seen once, with over 10% in the top ten. V usage is TRBV7-9 and J usage is TRBJ1-5; possibly TRBD1 for D (5 bases). This TCR came from a human donor in a cohort sampled during active COVID-19. The sequencing input was peripheral blood. CDR3 DNA: TGTGCCAGCAGCTTAGGGGGGGTGCATCAGCCCCAGCATTTT. This sequence encodes CASSLGGVHQPQHF. Looking up the rest from reference TRBV7-9 and TRBJ1-5 gives the full variable domain: DTGVSQNPRHKITKRGQNVTFRCDPISEHNRLYWYRQTLGQGPEFLTYFQNEAQLEKSRLLSDRFSAERPKGSFSTLEIQRTEQGDSAMYLCASSLGGVHQPQHFGDGTRLSIL.